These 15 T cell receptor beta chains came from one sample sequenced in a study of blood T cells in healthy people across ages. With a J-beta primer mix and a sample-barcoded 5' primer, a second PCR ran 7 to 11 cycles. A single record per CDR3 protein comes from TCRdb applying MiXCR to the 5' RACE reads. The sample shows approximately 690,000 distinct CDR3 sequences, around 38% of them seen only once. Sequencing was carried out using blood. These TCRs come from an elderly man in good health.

This chain's CDR3 is CASSFLPTLTSGRDTQYF. CDR3 DNA: TGTGCCAGCAGCTTCCTGCCCACCCTTACTAGCGGGAGAGATACGCAGTATTTT. This chain connects TRBV7-3 to TRBJ2-3; the match to TRBD2 covers 11 bases. Germline CDR1 is SGHTA and CDR2 is FQGTGA. Germline trimming cut 3 bases from V and 5 bases from J; bases unmatched to any gene: 13. The CDR3 has 18 residues. The entire variable domain, with the rest obtained from reference TRBV7-3 and TRBJ2-3, is as follows: GAGVSQTPSNKVTEKGKYVELRCDPISGHTALYWYRQSLGQGPEFLIYFQGTGAADDSGLPNDRFFAVRPEGSVSTLKIQRTERGDSAVYLCASSFLPTLTSGRDTQYFGPGTRLTVL.

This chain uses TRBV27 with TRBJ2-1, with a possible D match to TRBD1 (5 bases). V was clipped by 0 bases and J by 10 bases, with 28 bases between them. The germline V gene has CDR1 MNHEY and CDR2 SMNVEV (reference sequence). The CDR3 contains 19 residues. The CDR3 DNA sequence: TGTGCCAGCAGTTTATCGGACACGCGATTTCAACGGCATGTCAGGGAGCAGTTCTTC. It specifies CASSLSDTRFQRHVREQFF.

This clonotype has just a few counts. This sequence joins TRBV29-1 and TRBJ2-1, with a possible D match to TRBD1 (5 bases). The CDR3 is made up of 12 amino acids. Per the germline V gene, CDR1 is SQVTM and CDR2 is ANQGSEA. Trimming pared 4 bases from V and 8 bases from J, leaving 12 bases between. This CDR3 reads CSVGKGPYEQFF. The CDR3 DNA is TGCAGCGTTGGGAAGGGGCCGTATGAGCAGTTCTTC.

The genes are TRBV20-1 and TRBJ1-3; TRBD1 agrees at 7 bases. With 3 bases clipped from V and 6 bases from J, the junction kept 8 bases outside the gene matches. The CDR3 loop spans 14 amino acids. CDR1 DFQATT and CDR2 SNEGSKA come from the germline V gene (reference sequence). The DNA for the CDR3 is TGCAGTGCTAGCGAGGGACAGAGGTCAAACACCATATATTTT. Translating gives CSASEGQRSNTIYF.

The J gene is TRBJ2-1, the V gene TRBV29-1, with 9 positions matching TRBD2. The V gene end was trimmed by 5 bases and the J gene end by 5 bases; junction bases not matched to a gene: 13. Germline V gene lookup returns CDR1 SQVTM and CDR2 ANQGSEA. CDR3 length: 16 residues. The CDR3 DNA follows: TGCAGCGTTCCCAGTAGGAGCGGGAGGTTGGACAATGAGCAGTTCTTC. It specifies CSVPSRSGRLDNEQFF.

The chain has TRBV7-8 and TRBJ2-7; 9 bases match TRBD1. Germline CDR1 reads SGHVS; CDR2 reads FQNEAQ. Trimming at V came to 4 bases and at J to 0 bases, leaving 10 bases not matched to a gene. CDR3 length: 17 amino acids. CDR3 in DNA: TGTGCCAGCAGCTCCCCCTCGGGACAGGGAAGCTCCTACGAGCAGTACTTC. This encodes CASSSPSGQGSSYEQYF.

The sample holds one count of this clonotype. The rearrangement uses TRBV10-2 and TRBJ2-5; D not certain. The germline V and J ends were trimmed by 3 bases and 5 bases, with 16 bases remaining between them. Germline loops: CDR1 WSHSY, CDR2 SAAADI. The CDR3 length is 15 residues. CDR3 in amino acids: CASSDRNPIGETQYF. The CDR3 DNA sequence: TGCGCCAGCAGTGACCGAAACCCAATAGGGGAGACCCAGTACTTC.

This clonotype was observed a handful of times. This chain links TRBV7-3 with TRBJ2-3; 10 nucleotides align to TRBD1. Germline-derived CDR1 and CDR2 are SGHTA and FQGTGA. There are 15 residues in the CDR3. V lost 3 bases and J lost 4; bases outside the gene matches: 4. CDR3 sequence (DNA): TGTGCCAGCAGCTTGACAGGGGGCTCGGCAGATACGCAGTATTTT. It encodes CASSLTGGSADTQYF.

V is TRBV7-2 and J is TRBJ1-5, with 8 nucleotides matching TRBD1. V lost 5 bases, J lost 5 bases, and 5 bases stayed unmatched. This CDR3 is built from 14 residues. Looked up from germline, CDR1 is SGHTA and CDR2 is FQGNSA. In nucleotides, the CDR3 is TGTGCCAGCAGCGGGACAGGAGGCGATCAGCCCCAGCATTTT. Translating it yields CASSGTGGDQPQHF.

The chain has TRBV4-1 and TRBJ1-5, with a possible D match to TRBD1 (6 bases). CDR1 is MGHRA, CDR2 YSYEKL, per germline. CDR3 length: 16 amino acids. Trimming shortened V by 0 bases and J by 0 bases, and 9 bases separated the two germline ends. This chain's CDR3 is CASSQEGGYSNQPQHF. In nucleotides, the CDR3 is TGCGCCAGCAGCCAAGAAGGGGGGTATAGCAATCAGCCCCAGCATTTT.

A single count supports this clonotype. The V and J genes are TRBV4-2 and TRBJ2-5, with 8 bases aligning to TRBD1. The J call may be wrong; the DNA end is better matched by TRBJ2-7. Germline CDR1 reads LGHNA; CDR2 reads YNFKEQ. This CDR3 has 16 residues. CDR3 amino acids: CASSKTGDRKDYEQYF. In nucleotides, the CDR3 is TGTGCCAGCAGTAAAACGGGGGACAGGAAGGACTACGAGCAGTACTTC.

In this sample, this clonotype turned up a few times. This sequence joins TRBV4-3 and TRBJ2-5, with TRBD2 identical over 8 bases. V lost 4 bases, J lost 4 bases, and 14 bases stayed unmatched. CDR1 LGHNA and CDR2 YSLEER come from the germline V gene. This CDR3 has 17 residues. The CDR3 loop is CASSLRGLSGEVETQYF. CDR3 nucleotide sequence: TGCGCCAGCAGCCTACGGGGGCTTAGCGGGGAGGTAGAGACCCAGTACTTC.

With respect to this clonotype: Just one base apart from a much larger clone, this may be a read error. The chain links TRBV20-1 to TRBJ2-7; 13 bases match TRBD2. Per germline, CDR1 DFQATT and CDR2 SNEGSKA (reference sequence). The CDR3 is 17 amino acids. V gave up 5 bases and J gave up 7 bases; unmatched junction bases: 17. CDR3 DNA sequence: TGCAGTGCTCCTATAGGACTAGCGGGGGACACCTACAATGAGCAGTACTTC. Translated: CSAPIGLAGDTYNEQYF.

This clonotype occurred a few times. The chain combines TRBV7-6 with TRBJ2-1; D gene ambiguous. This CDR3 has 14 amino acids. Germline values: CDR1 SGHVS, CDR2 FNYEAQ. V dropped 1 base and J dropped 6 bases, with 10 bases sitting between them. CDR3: CASSLVRATNEQFF. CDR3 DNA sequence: TGTGCCAGCAGCTTAGTCCGGGCCACCAATGAGCAGTTCTTC. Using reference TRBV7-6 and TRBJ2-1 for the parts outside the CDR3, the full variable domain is GAGVSQSPRYKVTKRGQDVALRCDPISGHVSLYWYRQALGQGPEFLTYFNYEAQQDKSGLPNDRFSAERPEGSISTLTIQRTEQRDSAMYRCASSLVRATNEQFFGPGTRLTVL.

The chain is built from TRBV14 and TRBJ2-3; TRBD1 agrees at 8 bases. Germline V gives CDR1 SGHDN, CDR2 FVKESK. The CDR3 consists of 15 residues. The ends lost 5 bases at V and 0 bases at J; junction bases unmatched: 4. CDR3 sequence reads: CASSSQGASTDTQYF. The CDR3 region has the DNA TGTGCCAGCAGCTCCCAGGGGGCGAGCACAGATACGCAGTATTTT.